This T cell receptor (beta chain) was captured by sequencing in a study of T cell repertoires in cytomegalovirus infection (dated by TCRdb to the late 2010s). As for the study more broadly: Recently identified HLA-C-restricted CMV epitopes, whose presentation resists viral immunomodulation, were targeted by peptide stimulations together with well-studied HLA-B-restricted epitopes. Donor HLA type was relevant to the analysis, because carriage of CMV infection together with the matching HLA type was indicated by public TCR beta signatures. General conclusions and limits of the study: Cumulative frequency of public TCR beta family members discriminated carriers of CMV infection plus the relevant HLA type in this cohort and an independent 352-donor cohort. The ex vivo response was dominated by HLA-C-restricted CMV-specific TCR beta clonotypes, which also provided the single most frequent clonotype in two of eight donors.

TCRdb shows the sequencer as Illumina HiSeq 1500. The public sequencing data were trimmed at Q25 with fastp and processed into clonotypes with MiXCR by TCRdb, which kept only in-frame beta chains. CDR3 protein sequences are deduplicated, and each keeps its most common genes and DNA. The sample data list about 900,000 distinct CDR3 sequences, and roughly a third of these were observed just once. Of the sample, around 15% falls within the top ten clones. As for this clonotype: Its antigen specificity is not known. No much larger clone is present one base from it, and per-base qualities are unavailable.

CDR3 length: 17 amino acids, cysteine to phenylalanine. The read is trimmed to its CDR3 DNA, 51 bases read in frame from base 1. V and J are trimmed by 2 bases and 5 bases, and the gene matches miss 13 bases of the junction. The CDR1 and CDR2 encoded by the germline V gene are SNHLY and FYNNEI. Interpreted using the paper, the treatment or condition label stands for: in vitro stimulation with specific CMV peptide epitopes to enrich CMV-specific T cells. The sequence was collected from a human donor in good health (CMV status not recorded). Some clones in this sample may be carry-over from other donors' samples. The sequence links TRBV2 to TRBJ1-2, and 8 junctional nucleotides match TRBD1. This sample comprised cultured CD8+ T cells from PBMCs, obtained from culture after CMV antigen stimulation. This receptor has the CDR3 CASSEPGQTGVKYGYTF. At the DNA level, the sequence is TGTGCCAGCAGTGAACCGGGACAGACAGGGGTTAAGTATGGCTACACCTTC.